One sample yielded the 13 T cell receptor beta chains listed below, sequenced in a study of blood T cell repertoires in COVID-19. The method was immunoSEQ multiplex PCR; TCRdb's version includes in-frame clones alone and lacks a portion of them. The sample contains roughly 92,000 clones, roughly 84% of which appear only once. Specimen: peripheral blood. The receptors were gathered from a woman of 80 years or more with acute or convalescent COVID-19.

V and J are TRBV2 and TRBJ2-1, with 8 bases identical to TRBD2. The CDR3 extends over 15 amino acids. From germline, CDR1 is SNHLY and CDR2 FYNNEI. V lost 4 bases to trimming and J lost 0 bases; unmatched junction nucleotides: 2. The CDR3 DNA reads TGTGCCAGCAGTGGGAGCGGGAGCTCCTACAATGAGCAGTTCTTC. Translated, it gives CASSGSGSSYNEQFF.

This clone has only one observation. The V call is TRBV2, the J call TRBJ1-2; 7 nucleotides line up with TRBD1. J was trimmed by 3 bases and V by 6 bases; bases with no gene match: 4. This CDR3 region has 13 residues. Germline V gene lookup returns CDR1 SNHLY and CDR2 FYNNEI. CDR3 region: CASSPGQDYGYTF. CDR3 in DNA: TGTGCCAGCAGCCCCGGACAGGACTATGGCTACACCTTC. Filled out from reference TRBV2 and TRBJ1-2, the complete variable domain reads EPEVTQTPSHQVTQMGQEVILRCVPISNHLYFYWYRQILGQKVEFLVSFYNNEISEKSEIFDDQFSVERPDGSNFTLKIRSTKLEDSAMYFCASSPGQDYGYTFGSGTRLTVV.

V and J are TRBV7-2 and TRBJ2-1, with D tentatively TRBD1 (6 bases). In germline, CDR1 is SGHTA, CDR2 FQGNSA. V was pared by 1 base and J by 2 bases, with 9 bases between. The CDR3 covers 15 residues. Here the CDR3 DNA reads TGTGCCAGCAGCTTAGACAGGGCCACCTACAATGAGCAGTTCTTC. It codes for CASSLDRATYNEQFF. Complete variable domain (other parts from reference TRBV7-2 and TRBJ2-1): GAGVSQSPSNKVTEKGKDVELRCDPISGHTALYWYRQSLGQGLEFLIYFQGNSAPDKSGLPSDRFSAERTGGSVSTLTIQRTQQEDSAVYLCASSLDRATYNEQFFGPGTRLTVL.

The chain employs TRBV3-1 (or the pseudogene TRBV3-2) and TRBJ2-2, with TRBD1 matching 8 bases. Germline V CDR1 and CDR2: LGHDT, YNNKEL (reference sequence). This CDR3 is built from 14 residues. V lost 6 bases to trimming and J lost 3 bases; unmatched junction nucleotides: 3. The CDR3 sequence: CASRPDRDTGELFF. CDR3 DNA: TGTGCCAGCAGGCCGGACAGGGACACCGGGGAGCTGTTTTTT.

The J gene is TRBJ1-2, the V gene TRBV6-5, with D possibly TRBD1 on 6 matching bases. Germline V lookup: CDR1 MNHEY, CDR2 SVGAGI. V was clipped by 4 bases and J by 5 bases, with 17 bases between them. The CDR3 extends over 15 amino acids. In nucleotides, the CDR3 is TGTGCCAGCAGTTTTAGTGCAGGGGCGGATTATGGCTACACCTTC. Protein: CASSFSAGADYGYTF.

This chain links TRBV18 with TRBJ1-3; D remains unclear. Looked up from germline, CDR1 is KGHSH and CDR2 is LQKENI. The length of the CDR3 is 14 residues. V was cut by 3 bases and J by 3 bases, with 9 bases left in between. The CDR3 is CASSPAGSGNTIYF. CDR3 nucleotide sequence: TGTGCCAGCTCACCGGCCGGGAGTGGAAACACCATATATTTT.

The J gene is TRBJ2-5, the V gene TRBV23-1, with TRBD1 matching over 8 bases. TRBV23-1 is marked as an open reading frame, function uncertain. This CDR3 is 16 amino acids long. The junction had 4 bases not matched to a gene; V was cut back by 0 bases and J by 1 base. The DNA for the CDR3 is TGCGCCAGCAGTCAATCCCCCGACAGGGGCCAAGAGACCCAGTACTTC. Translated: CASSQSPDRGQETQYF.

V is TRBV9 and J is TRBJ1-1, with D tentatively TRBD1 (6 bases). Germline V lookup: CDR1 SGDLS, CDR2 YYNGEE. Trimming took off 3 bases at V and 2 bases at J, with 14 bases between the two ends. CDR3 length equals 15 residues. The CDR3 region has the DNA TGTGCCAGCAGCGCGACAGGTGATTTAAACACTGAAGCTTTCTTT. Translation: CASSATGDLNTEAFF.

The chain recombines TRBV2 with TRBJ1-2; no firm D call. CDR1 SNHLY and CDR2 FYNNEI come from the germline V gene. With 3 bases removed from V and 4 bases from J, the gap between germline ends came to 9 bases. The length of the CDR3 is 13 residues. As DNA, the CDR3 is TGTGCCAGCAGTGACGGGAGGCGCTATGGCTACACCTTC. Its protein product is CASSDGRRYGYTF.

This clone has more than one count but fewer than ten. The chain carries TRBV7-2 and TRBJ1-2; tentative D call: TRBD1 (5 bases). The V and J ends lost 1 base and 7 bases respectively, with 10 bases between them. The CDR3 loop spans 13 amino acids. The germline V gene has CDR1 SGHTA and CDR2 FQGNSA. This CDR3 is CASSLEGLGGYTF. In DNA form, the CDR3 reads TGTGCCAGCAGCTTAGAGGGGCTGGGTGGCTACACCTTC.

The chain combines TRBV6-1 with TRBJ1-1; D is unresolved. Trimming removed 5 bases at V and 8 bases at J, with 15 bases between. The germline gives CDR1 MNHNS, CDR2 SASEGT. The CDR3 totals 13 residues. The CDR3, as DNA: TGTGCCAGCAGTTCCCGAGAGGGAACCGAAGCTTTCTTT. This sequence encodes CASSSREGTEAFF.

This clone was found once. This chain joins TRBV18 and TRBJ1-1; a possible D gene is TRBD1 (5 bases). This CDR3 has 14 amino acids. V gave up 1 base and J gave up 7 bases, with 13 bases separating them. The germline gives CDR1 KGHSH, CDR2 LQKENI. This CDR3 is CASSPHPDISEAFF. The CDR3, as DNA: TGTGCCAGCTCACCACATCCGGACATAAGTGAAGCTTTCTTT.

For the CDR3, the DNA is TGTGCCAGTCGAGAGCGGGGGTTGGGGTTCTACACCTTC. It is translated as CASRERGLGFYTF. The V and J genes are TRBV19 and TRBJ1-2; tentative D call: TRBD1 (5 bases). The CDR3 extends over 13 amino acids. Germline CDR1 is LNHDA and CDR2 is SQIVND (reference sequence). V lost 8 bases and J lost 10, with 20 bases in between. Drawing the rest from reference TRBV19 and TRBJ1-2, the complete variable domain is DGGITQSPKYLFRKEGQNVTLSCEQNLNHDAMYWYRQDPGQGLRLIYYSQIVNDFQKGDIAEGYSVSREKKESFPLTVTSAQKNPTAFYLCASRERGLGFYTFGSGTRLTVV.